The rows below give T cell receptor beta chains drawn from one sample of a study of T cells in Graves' hyperthyroidism and ophthalmopathy. TCRdb ran MiXCR on the multiplex PCR reads and lists one entry per CDR3 protein. The data show about 840,000 distinct CDR3 sequences, with around 39% seen just once and over 8% held by the top ten. Sequenced input: blood. The receptor set was obtained from a man between 18 and 35 years old with Graves' hyperthyroidism. CDR3s include the opening cysteine and the closing phenylalanine or tryptophan. The D gene is left open where the match is weak. Only part of the rows carry a size: once, few, many, or a class if the clone is expanded.

length	J	size	V	D	CDR3	DNA
15	TRBJ2-7	.	TRBV11-3	.	CASSLVTLRPYEQYF	TGTGCCAGCAGCTTAGTGACTCTCCGCCCCTACGAGCAGTACTTC
13	TRBJ1-4	.	TRBV20-1	.	CSAMALGNEKLFF	TGCAGTGCTATGGCTCTCGGGAATGAAAAACTGTTTTTT
15	TRBJ1-5	.	TRBV4-1	.	CASSQGGRGNQPQHF	TGCGCCAGCAGCCAAGGAGGGCGAGGCAATCAGCCCCAGCATTTT
15	TRBJ1-1	.	TRBV7-2	.	CASSFTLQVNTEAFF	TGTGCCAGCAGTTTTACCTTACAGGTGAACACTGAAGCTTTCTTT
15	TRBJ2-7	once	TRBV5-4	TRBD2	CASSFSGGWTGEQYF	TGTGCCAGCAGTTTCAGCGGGGGATGGACGGGGGAGCAGTACTTC
14	TRBJ2-5	.	TRBV7-8	.	CASSLMSIQETQYF	TGTGCCAGCAGCTTAATGAGCATCCAAGAGACCCAGTACTTC
15	TRBJ2-5	few	TRBV7-8	TRBD1	CASSSGQDFQETQYF	TGTGCCAGCAGCTCGGGACAGGACTTCCAAGAGACCCAGTACTTC
16	TRBJ2-7	.	TRBV15	TRBD1	CATSRPTGQASYEQYF	TGTGCCACCAGCAGACCTACCGGACAGGCATCCTACGAGCAGTACTTC
12	TRBJ2-7	few	TRBV7-9	.	CASSPHGYEQYF	TGTGCCAGCAGCCCGCACGGATACGAGCAGTACTTC
14	TRBJ1-1	.	TRBV20-1	.	CSASRGGADTEAFF	TGCAGTGCTAGTCGGGGGGGCGCGGACACTGAAGCTTTCTTT
16	TRBJ2-2	many	TRBV24-1	.	CATSDLGFTGTGELFF	TGTGCCACCAGTGATTTGGGTTTCACGGGCACCGGGGAGCTGTTTTTT
11	TRBJ1-2	many	TRBV10-3	.	CAILDSFGYTF	TGTGCCATTCTGGACAGTTTCGGCTACACCTTC
11	TRBJ1-6	.	TRBV6-1	.	CASTSHSPLHF	TGTGCCAGCACATCCCATTCACCCCTCCACTTT
14	TRBJ2-5	.	TRBV2	TRBD1	CASSERDRIETQYF	TGTGCCAGCAGTGAAAGGGACAGGATCGAGACCCAGTACTTC
16	TRBJ2-6	.	TRBV19	TRBD1	CASSMGQGSGANVLTF	TGTGCCAGTAGTATGGGACAGGGATCTGGGGCCAACGTCCTGACTTTC
16	TRBJ1-6	.	TRBV12-3/TRBV12-4	.	CASSYIGGAYNSPLHF	TGTGCCAGCAGTTATATCGGGGGCGCTTATAATTCACCCCTCCACTTT
14	TRBJ2-7	many	TRBV29-1	.	CSVEDSRDGNEQYF	TGCAGCGTTGAAGATAGCAGGGATGGCAACGAGCAGTACTTC
14	TRBJ1-1	.	TRBV20-1	.	CSARVGGQNTEAFF	TGCAGTGCTAGAGTAGGAGGGCAGAACACTGAAGCTTTCTTT
15	TRBJ2-2	few	TRBV5-4	.	CASSLAGRRTGELFF	TGTGCCAGCAGCTTGGCGGGGAGGCGCACCGGGGAGCTGTTTTTT
17	TRBJ1-3	.	TRBV7-2	.	CASSLNSGGSSGNTIYF	TGTGCCAGCAGCTTAAACTCTGGGGGGTCCTCTGGAAACACCATATATTTT
15	TRBJ2-2	.	TRBV5-1	.	CASKPAGLGTGELFF	TGCGCCAGCAAACCCGCAGGGCTCGGGACCGGGGAGCTGTTTTTT
15	TRBJ1-5	many	TRBV19	.	CASSIVSIGNQPQHF	TGTGCCAGTAGTATAGTGAGTATAGGGAACCAGCCCCAGCATTTT
14	TRBJ2-2	.	TRBV10-3	TRBD2	CASGGRLKGGELFF	TGTGCCAGCGGGGGACGGCTCAAAGGCGGGGAGCTGTTTTTT
15	TRBJ2-5	few	TRBV6-2/TRBV6-3	TRBD2	CASSFSGTKEATQYF	TGTGCCAGCAGTTTCTCCGGGACTAAGGAAGCGACCCAGTACTTC
15	TRBJ1-6	.	TRBV19	.	CASSVNPHDGSPLHF	TGTGCCAGTAGTGTAAACCCCCACGACGGATCACCCCTCCACTTT
13	TRBJ1-2	many	TRBV10-3	TRBD1	CASGQGKDYGYTF	TGTGCCAGTGGACAGGGGAAGGACTATGGCTACACCTTC
12	TRBJ1-5	many	TRBV2	.	CASTQGSQPQHF	TGTGCCAGCACTCAGGGGAGTCAGCCCCAGCATTTT
13	TRBJ1-5	once	TRBV6-1	.	CASRGGADQPQHF	TGTGCCAGCCGAGGTGGAGCGGATCAGCCCCAGCATTTT
14	TRBJ1-6	many	TRBV7-9	.	CASSTTGDNSPLHF	TGTGCCAGCAGCACTACAGGAGATAATTCACCCCTCCACTTT
12	TRBJ1-1	many	TRBV20-1	.	CSAETGDTEAFF	TGCAGTGCAGAGACGGGTGACACTGAAGCTTTCTTT
15	TRBJ1-2	.	TRBV4-1	.	CASSQEGGRRYGYTF	TGCGCCAGCAGCCAAGAAGGAGGTAGGCGGTATGGCTACACCTTC
15	TRBJ2-7	few	TRBV3-1	TRBD2	CASSLLLGTSDEQYF	TGTGCCAGCAGCCTCCTCCTCGGGACTAGCGACGAGCAGTACTTC